The clone carrying this TCR beta chain was detected a few times. The antigen remains undetermined. These data come from a study of CD8 T cells in ankylosing spondylitis. Study-level points and caveats: Some of these motif variants have turned up before, in reports on reactive arthritis synovial fluid and blood. Researchers report that disease-linked clones proved CD8+ and relatively rare in peripheral blood.

The authors made TCR beta libraries by quantitative 5'-RACE with molecular barcodes. TCRdb used MiXCR to reprocess the 5' RACE reads, holding one entry per CDR3 protein. The sample has 250,000 or so distinct CDR3 sequences; over 15% are singletons. The CDR3 length is 15 residues. Trimming took 3 bases from V and 0 from J, leaving 15 bases between them. From germline, CDR1 is DFQATT and CDR2 SNEGSKA (reference sequence). Sequenced: blood, either unsorted or a sorted T cell fraction (not recorded which). The sequence derives from a male donor with ankylosing spondylitis or in good health (not recorded which). The V call is TRBV20-1, the J call TRBJ2-7; no clear D. Here the CDR3 reads CSARPIGTPSYEQYF. In DNA form, the CDR3 reads TGCAGTGCTAGGCCGATCGGTACCCCCTCCTACGAGCAGTACTTC.